This T cell receptor beta chain stems from a study of human T cells and chemical hapten exposure. The wider study: Small differences in pooled library volume mainly drove the variation in TCR yields per sample.

Time point denoted: healthy volunteer bleed at 6 weeks. Total RNA extraction was carried out from unfractionated whole blood. Library construction involved attaching unique molecular identifiers to individual cDNA molecules, which allowed quantitative, reproducible TCR counting. The authors' processing: Samples ranged from roughly 20,000 to 750,000 TCRs, with a median of 95,638. MiXCR was run by TCRdb on the RACE reads, yielding one entry per CDR3 protein. Clone size and V and J calls follow TCRdb, not the original study. The repertoire has approximately 79,000 distinct CDR3 sequences, about 9% of them found once; the top ten carry around 1.4%. The CDR3 sequence is 13 residues long. Germline CDR1 reads SGDLS; CDR2 reads YYNGEE. V lost 0 bases and J 6 bases, leaving 6 bases between the germline ends. This clonotype was detected ten times or more. The antigen is not known. Points from the study as a whole: TCRs above 1 in 1000 frequency did not change with DPC sensitization.

The sequence came from a male donor in good health. Some clones in this sample may be carry-over from other donors' samples. This chain links TRBV9 with TRBJ2-2; no firm D call. The specimen was whole blood. The CDR3, as DNA: TGTGCCAGCAGCGTAGCTGTACCCGGGGAGCTGTTTTTT. This sequence encodes CASSVAVPGELFF.